A single sample gave rise to the 3 T cell receptor beta chains below, sequenced in a study of prognosis after radiotherapy for stage I lung cancer. Researchers used two-round multiplex PCR to amplify TCR beta CDR3 starting from genomic DNA. First-round PCR amplification was performed with primers specific to each TRBV and TRBJ gene. TCRdb reanalysed the multiplex PCR reads using MiXCR and keeps one entry per CDR3 protein. Altogether 8,500 to 13,000 distinct CDR3 sequences are present, less than 65% being singletons, with the ten largest covering roughly 7.3%. The sample consisted of PBMCs, taken before or after stereotactic body radiation therapy (not recorded which). The receptors were sampled from a donor over 45 with non-small cell lung cancer.

Only a few counts were recorded for this clonotype. J is TRBJ2-3 and V is TRBV20-1, with 11 bases identical to TRBD1. This CDR3 is 15 amino acids long. The germline gives CDR1 DFQATT, CDR2 SNEGSKA (reference sequence). Trimming at V came to 6 bases and at J to 6 bases, leaving 11 bases not matched to a gene. The CDR3 nucleotides are TGCAGTGCCACCCCTGGACAGGGGGCGCCCGATACGCAGTATTTT. It codes for CSATPGQGAPDTQYF.

This clonotype is deemed medium-sized. The V gene is TRBV12-3 or TRBV12-4, the J gene TRBJ2-3, with D possibly matching TRBD2 (6 bases). The V and J ends lost 2 bases and 1 base respectively, with 13 bases between them. CDR3 length equals 16 residues. This CDR3 is CASSLIRTIRTDTQYF. The CDR3 nucleotides read TGTGCCAGCAGTTTAATCAGGACTATTCGCACAGATACGCAGTATTTT.

This clonotype was counted many times. V gene TRBV10-3 combines with J gene TRBJ1-5, with TRBD1 as a possible D gene (5 bases). V was clipped by 0 bases and J by 0 bases, with 9 bases between them. In germline, CDR1 is ENHRY, CDR2 SYGVKD. The CDR3 covers 16 residues. CDR3 DNA: TGTGCCATCAGTGAGTCGAGGGGATATAGCAATCAGCCCCAGCATTTT. Residues: CAISESRGYSNQPQHF.